This TCR beta chain was profiled in a study of T cells in Graves' hyperthyroidism and ophthalmopathy. Looking at the study overall: The authors collected peripheral blood at initial diagnosis, before any treatment.

Stable Graves' hyperthyroidism meant no ophthalmopathy progression within 18 months. Exclusion of patients followed from uncontrolled infection, other autoimmune disease, pregnancy or lactation. RNA transcripts yielded amplified TCR beta CDR3 regions. Using the HTBI primer set, a first-round RT-PCR was run on the TCR CDR3. One entry per CDR3 protein, called by TCRdb with MiXCR from the multiplex PCR reads. The sample shows fewer than 350,000 distinct CDR3 sequences, about 13% of them seen only once. Looked up from germline, CDR1 is MGHRA and CDR2 is YSYEKL. The CDR3 runs to 14 residues. V shed 0 bases and J shed 5 bases, with 10 bases lying between them.

This clonotype was obtained from a woman in her forties with Graves' hyperthyroidism. Sequenced sample: blood. The chain is built from TRBV4-1 and TRBJ1-1; D gene ambiguous. The CDR3 loop reads CASSQEAWETEAFF. The CDR3 nucleotides read TGCGCCAGCAGCCAAGAGGCTTGGGAAACTGAAGCTTTCTTT.